Detailed here is one T cell receptor beta chain. Its antigen has not been determined. Within one base of it there is no much larger clone, and no base qualities were kept. This sample was taken from a study of control samples from healthy donors and cancer patients (dated by TCRdb to 2019 to 2021). Libraries were made using the immunoSEQ multiplex PCR assay. TCRdb provides this immuneACCESS table in a form limited to in-frame rearrangements. Some clones are lacking; in checked studies, under half of them reflect an unresolved V gene, and why the rest are absent is not known. The sample profile shows around 140,000 clones; 80% to 95% of them were found once. About 2.3% of the sample rests with the top ten. Reading from cysteine to phenylalanine, the CDR3 counts 11 amino acids. Only the CDR3 DNA stays, 33 bases, in frame from base 1. V and J are truncated by 2 bases and 6 bases respectively, leaving an intervening sequence of 3 bases. The germline V gene supplies CDR1 SGHTA and CDR2 FQGNSA.

The sequencing sample was made of blood. In this chain, TRBV7-2 is recombined with TRBJ2-3; too little of a D gene remains to name it. This TCR came from a man aged 40-55 years in good health. The encoded CDR3 is CASSLLDTQYF. The sequenced DNA: TGTGCCAGCAGCTTATTGGATACGCAGTATTTT.